These 30 T cell receptor beta chains were all obtained from the same sample, sequenced in a study of cytomegalovirus exposure and HLA in healthy donors. PCR amplification relied on 60 Vbeta primers (plus 13 Jbeta primers). Sequencing used immunoSEQ multiplex PCR; TCRdb keeps in-frame clones, though not all of them. This sample carries roughly 180,000 clones, 80% of them seen once, and the ten largest clones take around 1.4%. The material sequenced was PBMCs. All receptors derive from a girl aged 5-17 years in good health and CMV-seropositive.

This clone occurred a few times. One end of the junction is discordant with germline, which a read error may explain. V and J are TRBV6-5 and TRBJ2-7, with a tentative D call TRBD2 (6 bases). Germline values: CDR1 MNHEY, CDR2 SVGAGI. The CDR3 loop spans 14 amino acids. The CDR3 DNA reads as TGTGCCAGTAGTTATAGGCGGGACTCCTACGAGCAGTACTTC. It codes for CASSYRRDSYEQYF.

The chain recombines TRBV28 with TRBJ1-1; 9 bases map to TRBD1. This CDR3 contains 15 residues. Trimming at V came to 6 bases and at J to 5 bases, leaving 10 bases not matched to a gene. Germline V gene lookup returns CDR1 MDHEN and CDR2 SYDVKM. The CDR3 coding sequence is TGTGCCAGCAGGACGACAGGGGGGAATAAGACTGAAGCTTTCTTT. Protein sequence: CASRTTGGNKTEAFF.

The chain employs TRBV4-3 and TRBJ1-2, with D possibly being TRBD1 (6 bases). Deletions cut 1 base from V and 2 bases from J, with 14 bases between. Per germline, CDR1 LGHNA and CDR2 YSLEER. The CDR3 loop spans 16 amino acids. The CDR3 DNA is TGCGCCAGCAGCCAAGGGGTACAGGGAACCAACTATGGCTACACCTTC. Translated, it gives CASSQGVQGTNYGYTF.

On this clone itself: The same CDR3 arises from other DNA sequences in this sample as well. The V gene is TRBV4-1, the J gene TRBJ2-3, with D possibly matching TRBD2 (5 bases). Per germline, CDR1 MGHRA and CDR2 YSYEKL. Trimming removed 2 bases at V and 0 bases at J, with 9 bases between. This CDR3 region has 15 residues. In DNA form, the CDR3 reads TGCGCCAGCAGCCAACTAGCACCCAGCACAGATACGCAGTATTTT. As protein: CASSQLAPSTDTQYF.

The chain recombines TRBV7-6 with TRBJ2-5; D is unresolved. Germline V gene sequence: CDR1 SGHVS, CDR2 FNYEAQ. This CDR3 region has 17 residues. V lost 1 base, J lost 2 bases, and 17 bases lay in between. CDR3 bases: TGTGCCAGCAGCTTAGGGCTTCCGGGTCTCGTACAAGAGACCCAGTACTTC. This codes for CASSLGLPGLVQETQYF.

The rearrangement joins TRBV29-1 to TRBJ2-5; the D gene is possibly TRBD2 (6 bases). The CDR3 length is 13 residues. Trimming removed 5 bases at V and 2 bases at J, with 12 bases between. The germline V gene encodes CDR1 SQVTM and CDR2 ANQGSEA. In DNA form, the CDR3 reads TGCAGCGTTCGGAGGGTAGCGCAAGAGACCCAGTACTTC. Translating gives CSVRRVAQETQYF.

The V gene is TRBV6-5, the J gene TRBJ2-3; tentative D call: TRBD2 (5 bases). This CDR3 spans 14 amino acids. CDR1 and CDR2 from the germline V gene are MNHEY and SVGAGI. V lost 6 bases to trimming and J lost 2 bases, with 12 bases between them. The CDR3 here is CASRTTGNTDTQYF. CDR3 coding DNA: TGTGCCAGCAGGACGACGGGAAACACAGATACGCAGTATTTT.

The chain links TRBV6-5 to TRBJ1-2, with TRBD1 identical over 7 bases. CDR1 MNHEY and CDR2 SVGAGI come from the germline V gene. Trimming removed 5 bases from V and 7 bases from J; junction bases left unmatched: 7. The CDR3 runs 13 residues. The CDR3 coding sequence is TGTGCCAGCAGTCGACAGGGCCGTGGTGGCTACACCTTC. Protein product: CASSRQGRGGYTF.

The chain has TRBV5-1 and TRBJ2-2; 10 bases fit TRBD2. Germline CDR1 SGHRS, CDR2 YFSETQ. The V gene end was trimmed by 4 bases and the J gene end by 1 base; junction bases not matched to a gene: 4. The CDR3 runs 16 residues. The CDR3 DNA sequence: TGCGCCAGCAGCCTGAGACTAGCGGGGAACACCGGGGAGCTGTTTTTT. It encodes CASSLRLAGNTGELFF.

The V gene is TRBV29-1, the J gene TRBJ2-5; 12 bases are shared with TRBD2. V was clipped by 5 bases and J by 2 bases; unmatched bases: 6. The CDR3 runs to 15 residues. Germline CDR1 reads SQVTM; CDR2 reads ANQGSEA. CDR3 sequence (DNA): TGCAGCGTTCCGACTAGCGGGAGAGCTCAAGAGACCCAGTACTTC. Amino acid sequence: CSVPTSGRAQETQYF.

V usage is TRBV11-2 and J usage is TRBJ2-7; TRBD1 aligns across 8 bases. The CDR3 sequence is 15 residues long. J was trimmed by 1 base and V by 5 bases; bases with no gene match: 7. Germline V gene lookup returns CDR1 SGHAT and CDR2 FQNNGV. The CDR3 loop reads CASSTDRAGSYEQYF. CDR3 in DNA: TGTGCCAGCAGCACGGACAGGGCCGGGTCCTACGAGCAGTACTTC.

The chain couples TRBV5-5 to TRBJ1-1, with D perhaps matching TRBD1 (5 bases). Between the trimmed V and J ends, which lost 0 bases and 0 bases, there was a span of 18 bases. The CDR3 contains 18 residues. Germline lookup yields CDR1 SGHKS and CDR2 YYEKEE (reference sequence). CDR3 loop: CASSLEGEWTIVNTEAFF. As DNA, the CDR3 is TGTGCCAGCAGCTTGGAAGGGGAATGGACCATCGTGAACACTGAAGCTTTCTTT.

This rearrangement joins TRBV15 to TRBJ2-7; a possible D gene is TRBD1 (7 bases). Germline assignment: CDR1 LNHNV and CDR2 YYDKDF (reference sequence). The CDR3 sequence is 18 residues long. Trimming removed 3 bases from V and 3 bases from J, with 24 bases in between. CDR3 amino acids: CATSRALSLTGRSYEQYF. The CDR3 nucleotides read TGTGCCACCAGCAGGGCTCTTTCCCTGACAGGGAGGAGCTACGAGCAGTACTTC.

This chain uses TRBV30 with TRBJ1-5, with 8 bases identical to TRBD1. Trimming took 5 bases from V and 3 from J; bases not matched to a gene: 6. Germline V lookup: CDR1 GTSNPN, CDR2 SVGIG (reference sequence). The length of the CDR3 is 14 residues. This CDR3 reads CAWAGTGHNQPQHF. For the CDR3, the DNA is TGTGCCTGGGCCGGGACAGGTCACAATCAGCCCCAGCATTTT.

The chain's CDR3 is CASGWGDRGNEQFF. The CDR3 nucleotides read TGTGCTAGTGGTTGGGGGGACAGGGGCAATGAGCAGTTCTTC. The V and J genes are TRBV12-5 and TRBJ2-1, with TRBD1 identical over 10 bases. With 4 bases clipped from V and 6 bases from J, the junction kept 3 bases outside the gene matches. Germline V gives CDR1 LGHNT, CDR2 FRNRAP. The CDR3 totals 14 residues.

The chain joins TRBV5-4 to TRBJ1-1, with a possible D match to TRBD1 (6 bases). The germline gives CDR1 SGHNT, CDR2 YYREEE (reference sequence). Trimming shortened V by 0 bases and J by 4 bases, and 13 bases separated the two germline ends. There are 15 residues in the CDR3. The CDR3 DNA reads TGTGCCAGCAGCTTGGGAGGGGGTTGGAGCACTGAAGCTTTCTTT. Translation: CASSLGGGWSTEAFF.

This clone is a singleton in its sample. This chain joins TRBV7-8 and TRBJ2-7, with 9 bases lining up with TRBD2. The V gene's germline CDR1 is SGHVS and CDR2 FQNEAQ. Trimming removed 1 base from V and 2 bases from J; junction bases left unmatched: 6. The CDR3 totals 16 residues. The CDR3 DNA reads as TGTGCCAGCAGCTTAGTCGCTAGCGGGGTAACCTACGAGCAGTACTTC. Encoded protein: CASSLVASGVTYEQYF.

The rearrangement links TRBV6-1 to TRBJ2-1; TRBD2 matches 7 bases. This CDR3 is built from 13 residues. Looked up from germline, CDR1 is MNHNS and CDR2 is SASEGT. The J segment lost 9 bases and the V segment lost 6 bases, leaving 8 bases of the junction unmatched. The CDR3 coding sequence is TGTGCCAGCAGCGGGGGAGGGTTACTTGAGCAGTTCTTC. Translated: CASSGGGLLEQFF.

The chain links TRBV6-6 to TRBJ2-7, with TRBD2 identical over 9 bases. In germline, CDR1 is MNHNY, CDR2 SVGAGI (reference sequence). CDR3 size: 15 residues. Trimming took 7 bases from V and 0 from J; bases not matched to a gene: 7. The CDR3 DNA reads TGTGCCAGCATCTCCAGACTAGCGGACTCCTACGAGCAGTACTTC. Translating it yields CASISRLADSYEQYF.

The chain couples TRBV9 to TRBJ2-3; D unresolved. The CDR3 spans 16 residues. V was clipped by 0 bases and J by 2 bases, with 13 bases between them. The germline V gene encodes CDR1 SGDLS and CDR2 YYNGEE. In nucleotides, the CDR3 is TGTGCCAGCAGCGTAGGGTCACTCTCCGTCACAGATACGCAGTATTTT. This gives the protein CASSVGSLSVTDTQYF.

This clone was seen once. The V gene is TRBV4-2, the J gene TRBJ2-7; D possibly corresponds to TRBD2 (7 bases). Trimming shortened V by 3 bases and J by 4 bases, and 19 bases separated the two germline ends. The CDR3 contains 16 residues. Germline CDR1 is LGHNA and CDR2 is YNFKEQ. As DNA, the CDR3 is TGTGCCAGCAGCCACCGGGGGGCGACAGTCTTTTACGAGCAGTACTTC. Translated: CASSHRGATVFYEQYF.

This clone was seen more than once but under ten times. The genes are TRBV27 and TRBJ1-1; TRBD1 might be the D (5 bases). CDR1 and CDR2 (germline): MNHEY, SMNVEV (reference sequence). Trimming pared 3 bases from V and 5 bases from J, leaving 10 bases between. CDR3 length: 13 residues. The CDR3 coding sequence is TGTGCCAGCAGTTTCAGGGAGGAGACTGAAGCTTTCTTT. Translated: CASSFREETEAFF.

The chain uses TRBV30 and TRBJ2-4; D is possibly TRBD1 (6 bases). Trimming left V 2 bases short and J 8 bases short, with 16 bases between. Germline V gene lookup returns CDR1 GTSNPN and CDR2 SVGIG (reference sequence). This CDR3 contains 14 residues. The CDR3 here is CAWSKRKGGDIQYF. The CDR3 nucleotides are TGTGCCTGGAGTAAGCGGAAAGGGGGTGACATTCAGTACTTC.

V and J are TRBV27 and TRBJ2-7, with a tentative D call TRBD2 (6 bases). Germline values: CDR1 MNHEY, CDR2 SMNVEV (reference sequence). This CDR3 contains 13 residues. V was shortened by 5 bases and J by 2 bases, with 10 bases between the two germline ends. The CDR3 bases are TGTGCCAGCAGTATAGGACTAACCTACGAGCAGTACTTC. Translation: CASSIGLTYEQYF.

The V gene is TRBV4-3, the J gene TRBJ2-1; 14 positions agree with TRBD2. This CDR3 has 17 residues. Trimming at V came to 2 bases and at J to 4 bases, leaving 4 bases not matched to a gene. Looked up from germline, CDR1 is LGHNA and CDR2 is YSLEER. The DNA of the CDR3 is TGCGCCAGCAGCCAACTTGGACTAGCGGGAGGTTACAATGAGCAGTTCTTC. Protein: CASSQLGLAGGYNEQFF.

The chain is built from TRBV4-1 and TRBJ1-4; no reliable D call. Germline V gives CDR1 MGHRA, CDR2 YSYEKL. V lost 1 base, J lost 7 bases, and 16 bases lay in between. The CDR3 spans 16 residues. Written as DNA, the CDR3 is TGCGCCAGCAGCCAAGGAGTTTATGAGTTTGGTGAAAAACTGTTTTTT. This codes for CASSQGVYEFGEKLFF.

V and J are TRBV2 and TRBJ2-1, with TRBD2 as a possible D gene (6 bases). The CDR3 loop spans 11 amino acids. Germline-derived CDR1 and CDR2 are SNHLY and FYNNEI. V lost 10 bases to trimming and J lost 5 bases, with 9 bases between them. Here the CDR3 reads CATGTHNEQFF. The DNA for the CDR3 is TGTGCCACCGGGACTCACAATGAGCAGTTCTTC.

As DNA, the CDR3 is TGTGCCAGCAGCTTAGGGGCGGGAAGGAGGCGGAAACAAGAGACCCAGTACTTC. This encodes CASSLGAGRRRKQETQYF. The genes are TRBV7-2 and TRBJ2-5; maybe TRBD2 (6 bases). Germline-derived CDR1 and CDR2 are SGHTA and FQGNSA. The CDR3 covers 18 residues. V lost 1 base and J 2 bases, leaving 20 bases between the germline ends.

The CDR3 region has the DNA TGTGCCAGTAGTACAACCTCCGGGACCTACGAGCAGTACTTC. Translated, it gives CASSTTSGTYEQYF. The genes are TRBV19 and TRBJ2-7, with D perhaps TRBD2 (5 bases). The CDR3 is made up of 14 amino acids. Per germline, CDR1 LNHDA and CDR2 SQIVND (reference sequence). Trimming pared 4 bases from V and 2 bases from J, leaving 12 bases between.

The CDR3 DNA reads as TGTGCCAGCAGCTCCCAACCGAAAGACAGGCTCACTGAAGCTTTCTTT. The encoded protein is CASSSQPKDRLTEAFF. The chain uses TRBV11-2 and TRBJ1-1; D possibly corresponds to TRBD1 (6 bases). This CDR3 is 16 amino acids long. The V and J ends lost 4 bases and 4 bases respectively, with 19 bases between them. Germline V gives CDR1 SGHAT, CDR2 FQNNGV. Supplemented by reference TRBV11-2 and TRBJ1-1, the full variable domain reads EAGVAQSPRYKIIEKRQSVAFWCNPISGHATLYWYQQILGQGPKLLIQFQNNGVVDDSQLPKDRFSAERLKGVDSTLKIQPAKLEDSAVYLCASSSQPKDRLTEAFFGQGTRLTVV.